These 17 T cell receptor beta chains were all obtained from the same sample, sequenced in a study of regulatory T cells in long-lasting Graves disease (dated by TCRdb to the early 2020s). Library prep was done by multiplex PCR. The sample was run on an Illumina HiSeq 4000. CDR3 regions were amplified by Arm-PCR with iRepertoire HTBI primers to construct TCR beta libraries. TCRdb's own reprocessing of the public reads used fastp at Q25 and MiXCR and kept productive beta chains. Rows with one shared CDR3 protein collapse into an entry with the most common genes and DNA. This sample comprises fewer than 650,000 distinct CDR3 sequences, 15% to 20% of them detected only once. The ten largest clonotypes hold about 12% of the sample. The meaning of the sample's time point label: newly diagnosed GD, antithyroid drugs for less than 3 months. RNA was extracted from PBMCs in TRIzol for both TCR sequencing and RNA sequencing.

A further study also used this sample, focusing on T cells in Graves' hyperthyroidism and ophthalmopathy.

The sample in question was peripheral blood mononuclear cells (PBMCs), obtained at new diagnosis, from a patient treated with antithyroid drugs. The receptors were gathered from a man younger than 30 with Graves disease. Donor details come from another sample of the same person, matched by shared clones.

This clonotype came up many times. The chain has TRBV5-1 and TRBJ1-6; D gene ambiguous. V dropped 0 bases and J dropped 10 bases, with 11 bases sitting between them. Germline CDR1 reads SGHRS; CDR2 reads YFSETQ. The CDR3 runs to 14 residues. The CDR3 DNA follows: TGCGCCAGCAGCTTGGAGTCACACCGGTCACCCCTCCACTTT. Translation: CASSLESHRSPLHF. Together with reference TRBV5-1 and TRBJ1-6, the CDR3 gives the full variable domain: KAGVTQTPRYLIKTRGQQVTLSCSPISGHRSVSWYQQTPGQGLQFLFEYFSETQRNKGNFPGRFSGRQFSNSRSEMNVSTLELGDSALYLCASSLESHRSPLHFGNGTRLTVT.

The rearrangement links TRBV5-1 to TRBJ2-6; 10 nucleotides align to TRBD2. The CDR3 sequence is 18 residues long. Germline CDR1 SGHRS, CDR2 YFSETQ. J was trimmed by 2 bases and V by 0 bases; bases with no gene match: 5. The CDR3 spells CASSLALAGVPGANVLTF. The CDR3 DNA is TGCGCCAGCAGCTTGGCGCTAGCGGGAGTTCCTGGGGCCAACGTCCTGACTTTC.

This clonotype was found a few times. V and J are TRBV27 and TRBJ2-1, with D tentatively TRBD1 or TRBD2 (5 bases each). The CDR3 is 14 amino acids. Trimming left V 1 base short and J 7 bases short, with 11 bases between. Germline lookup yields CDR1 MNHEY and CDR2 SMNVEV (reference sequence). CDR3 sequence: CASSLLVEGNEQFF. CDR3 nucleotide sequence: TGTGCCAGCAGTTTATTGGTCGAGGGGAATGAGCAGTTCTTC.

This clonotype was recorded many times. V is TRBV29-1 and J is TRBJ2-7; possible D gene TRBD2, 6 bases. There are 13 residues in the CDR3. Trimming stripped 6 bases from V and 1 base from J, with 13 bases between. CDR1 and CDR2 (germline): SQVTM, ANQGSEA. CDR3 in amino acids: CSVYTAGSYEQYF. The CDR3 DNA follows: TGCAGCGTCTATACCGCGGGGTCCTACGAGCAGTACTTC.

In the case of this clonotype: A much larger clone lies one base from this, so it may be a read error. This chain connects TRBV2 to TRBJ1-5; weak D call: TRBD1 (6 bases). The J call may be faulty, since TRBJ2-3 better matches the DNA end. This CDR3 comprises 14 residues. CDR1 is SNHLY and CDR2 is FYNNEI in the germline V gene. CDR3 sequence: CASSRRGGNQPQYF. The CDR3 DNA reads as TGTGCCAGCAGTCGACGTGGGGGCAATCAGCCCCAGTATTTT.

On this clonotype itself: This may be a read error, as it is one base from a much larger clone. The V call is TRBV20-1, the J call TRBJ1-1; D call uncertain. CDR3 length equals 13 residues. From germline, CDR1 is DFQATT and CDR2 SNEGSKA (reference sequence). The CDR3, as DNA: TGCAATCCGCCACCGAGTCAGAACACTGAAGCTTTCTTT. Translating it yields CNPPPSQNTEAFF.

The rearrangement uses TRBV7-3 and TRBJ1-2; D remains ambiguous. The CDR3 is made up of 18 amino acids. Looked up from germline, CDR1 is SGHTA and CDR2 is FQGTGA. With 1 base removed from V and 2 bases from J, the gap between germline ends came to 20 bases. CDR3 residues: CASSLMGVKGRFNYGYTF. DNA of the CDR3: TGTGCCAGCAGCTTAATGGGAGTCAAGGGCAGGTTCAACTATGGCTACACCTTC. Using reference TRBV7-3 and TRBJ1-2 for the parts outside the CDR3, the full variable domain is GAGVSQTPSNKVTEKGKYVELRCDPISGHTALYWYRQSLGQGPEFLIYFQGTGAADDSGLPNDRFFAVRPEGSVSTLKIQRTERGDSAVYLCASSLMGVKGRFNYGYTFGSGTRLTVV.

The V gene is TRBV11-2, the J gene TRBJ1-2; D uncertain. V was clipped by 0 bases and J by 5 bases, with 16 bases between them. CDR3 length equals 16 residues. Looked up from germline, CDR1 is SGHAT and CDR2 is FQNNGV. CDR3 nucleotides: TGTGCCAGCAGCTTAGATCTCTACAGCCAACCATATGGCTACACCTTC. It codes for CASSLDLYSQPYGYTF.

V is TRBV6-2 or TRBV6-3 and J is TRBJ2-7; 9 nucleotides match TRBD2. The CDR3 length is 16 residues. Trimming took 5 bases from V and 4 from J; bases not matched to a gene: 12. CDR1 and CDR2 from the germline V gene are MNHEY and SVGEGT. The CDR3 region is CASSEVWAGGGYEQYF. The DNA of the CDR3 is TGTGCCAGCAGTGAAGTCTGGGCGGGAGGGGGATACGAGCAGTACTTC.

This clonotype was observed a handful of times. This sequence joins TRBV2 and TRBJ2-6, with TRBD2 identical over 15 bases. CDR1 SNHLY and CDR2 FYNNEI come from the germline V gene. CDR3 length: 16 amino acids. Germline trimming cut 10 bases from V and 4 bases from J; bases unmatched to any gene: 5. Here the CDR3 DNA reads TGTGCCACTTCCGGGACTAGCGGGAGGGGGGCCAACGTCCTGACTTTC. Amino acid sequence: CATSGTSGRGANVLTF.

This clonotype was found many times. Here the CDR3 reads CASSRLAPGSEQFF. The CDR3 DNA reads TGTGCCAGCAGCCGACTGGCGCCAGGGAGTGAGCAGTTCTTC. This sequence joins TRBV7-3 and TRBJ2-1, with D perhaps being TRBD1 or TRBD2 (5 bases each). This CDR3 is 14 amino acids long. With 5 bases removed from V and 9 bases from J, the gap between germline ends came to 17 bases. In germline, CDR1 is SGHTA, CDR2 FQGTGA.

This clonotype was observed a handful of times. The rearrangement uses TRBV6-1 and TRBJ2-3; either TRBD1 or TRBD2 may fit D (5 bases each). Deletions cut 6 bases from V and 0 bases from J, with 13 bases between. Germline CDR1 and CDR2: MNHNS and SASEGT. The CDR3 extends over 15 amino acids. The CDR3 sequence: CASSPGTSSTDTQYF. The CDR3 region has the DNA TGTGCCAGCAGCCCCGGGACCTCAAGCACAGATACGCAGTATTTT.

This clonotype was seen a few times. The CDR3 DNA sequence: TGCGCCAGCAGCCAGGGCCCACAGGGAAGGGAGCAGTTCTTC. This gives the protein CASSQGPQGREQFF. The chain carries TRBV4-1 and TRBJ2-1; possibly TRBD1 for D (6 bases). The V gene lost 3 bases and the J gene lost 10 bases, with 16 bases spanning the gap. The CDR3 has 14 amino acids. Germline assignment: CDR1 MGHRA and CDR2 YSYEKL.

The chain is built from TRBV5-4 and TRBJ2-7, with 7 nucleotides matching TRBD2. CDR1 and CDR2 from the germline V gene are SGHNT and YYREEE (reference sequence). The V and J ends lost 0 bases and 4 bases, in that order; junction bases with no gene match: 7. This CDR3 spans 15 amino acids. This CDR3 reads CASSLDVTSSYEQYF. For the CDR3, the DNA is TGTGCCAGCAGCTTGGATGTGACTAGCTCTTACGAGCAGTACTTC.

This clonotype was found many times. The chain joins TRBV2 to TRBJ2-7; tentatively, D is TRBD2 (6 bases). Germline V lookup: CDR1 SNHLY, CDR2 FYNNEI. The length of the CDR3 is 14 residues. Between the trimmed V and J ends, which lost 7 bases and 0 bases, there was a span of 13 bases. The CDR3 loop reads CASTRDSFSYEQYF. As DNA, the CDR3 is TGTGCCAGCACTAGGGACTCCTTCTCCTACGAGCAGTACTTC.

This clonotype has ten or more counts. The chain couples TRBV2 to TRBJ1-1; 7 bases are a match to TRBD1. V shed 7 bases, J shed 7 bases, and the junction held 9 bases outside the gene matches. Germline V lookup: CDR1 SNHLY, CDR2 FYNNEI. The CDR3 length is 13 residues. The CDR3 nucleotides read TGTGCCAGCACGCTTACAGGGGCTCATGAAGCTTTCTTT. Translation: CASTLTGAHEAFF.

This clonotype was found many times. DNA for the CDR3: TGTGCCTGGTCCTCGTCCTACGAGCAGTACTTC. Protein: CAWSSSYEQYF. This chain uses TRBV30 with TRBJ2-7; D is uncertain. The CDR3 has 11 residues. V gave up 5 bases and J gave up 1 base, with 6 bases separating them. Germline CDR1 GTSNPN, CDR2 SVGIG (reference sequence).